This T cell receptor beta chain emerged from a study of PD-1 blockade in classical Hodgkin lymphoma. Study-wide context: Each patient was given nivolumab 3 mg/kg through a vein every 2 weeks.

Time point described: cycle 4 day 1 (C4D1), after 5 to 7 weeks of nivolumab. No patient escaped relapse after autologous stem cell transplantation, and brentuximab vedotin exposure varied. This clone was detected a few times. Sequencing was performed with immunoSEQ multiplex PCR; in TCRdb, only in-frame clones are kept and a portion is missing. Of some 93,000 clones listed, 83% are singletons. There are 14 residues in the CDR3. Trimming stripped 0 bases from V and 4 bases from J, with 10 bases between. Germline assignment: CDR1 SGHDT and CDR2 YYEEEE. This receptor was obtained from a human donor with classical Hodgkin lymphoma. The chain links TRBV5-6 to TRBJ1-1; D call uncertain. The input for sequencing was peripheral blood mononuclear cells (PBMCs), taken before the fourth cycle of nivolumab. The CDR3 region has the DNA TGTGCCAGCAGCTTGGTGTCTAGGGCCACTGAAGCTTTCTTT. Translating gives CASSLVSRATEAFF. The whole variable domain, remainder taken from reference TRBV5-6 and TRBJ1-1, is DAGVTQSPTHLIKTRGQQVTLRCSPKSGHDTVSWYQQALGQGPQFIFQYYEEEERQRGNFPDRFSGHQFPNYSSELNVNALLLGDSALYLCASSLVSRATEAFFGQGTRLTVV.